The rows below give T cell receptor beta chains drawn from one sample of a study of CD8 T cells in ankylosing spondylitis. TCRdb itself ran the 5' RACE reads through MiXCR, one entry per CDR3 protein. The sample shows under 250,000 distinct CDR3 sequences, around 8% of them seen only once. The sequenced material came from blood, either unsorted or a sorted T cell fraction (not recorded which). The receptors derive from a female donor with ankylosing spondylitis or in good health (not recorded which). CDR3s leave out the opening cysteine and the closing phenylalanine or tryptophan. Each record gives: J gene, clone size, V gene, CDR3 protein. Clone sizes are given selectively: once, few, many, or a class where the clone is expanded.

j_gene: TRBJ2-4; abundance: many; v_gene: TRBV20-1; CDR3aa: SAGTALAKNIQY
j_gene: TRBJ2-7; abundance: many; v_gene: TRBV11-3; CDR3aa: ASSHSSPTLRALPYEQY
j_gene: TRBJ2-1; abundance: many; v_gene: TRBV29-1; CDR3aa: SVDLGTSVYNEQF
j_gene: TRBJ1-2; abundance: many; v_gene: TRBV20-1; CDR3aa: SARRVATNYGYT
j_gene: TRBJ2-1; abundance: many; v_gene: TRBV6-2/TRBV6-3; CDR3aa: ASSYSRGQGEQF
j_gene: TRBJ1-5; abundance: many; v_gene: TRBV20-1; CDR3aa: SAKRPDNQPQH
j_gene: TRBJ2-1; abundance: -; v_gene: TRBV30; CDR3aa: AWSVGRGANEQF
j_gene: TRBJ2-1; abundance: many; v_gene: TRBV29-1; CDR3aa: SVRDSKSYNEQF
j_gene: TRBJ2-1; abundance: many; v_gene: TRBV12-3/TRBV12-4; CDR3aa: ASSRLAPHNEQF
j_gene: TRBJ2-1; abundance: many; v_gene: TRBV7-8; CDR3aa: ASSLVGTSEYNEQF
j_gene: TRBJ2-7; abundance: many; v_gene: TRBV20-1; CDR3aa: SARNRDTGYEQY
j_gene: TRBJ2-1; abundance: many; v_gene: TRBV6-2/TRBV6-3; CDR3aa: ASSYSDNEQF
j_gene: TRBJ2-7; abundance: many; v_gene: TRBV5-1; CDR3aa: ASSYRGASGAYEQY
j_gene: TRBJ2-1; abundance: few; v_gene: TRBV7-9; CDR3aa: ASSNSGSMNEQF
j_gene: TRBJ2-6; abundance: few; v_gene: TRBV4-2; CDR3aa: ASSQAAGGPIGANVLT
j_gene: TRBJ2-5; abundance: many; v_gene: TRBV6-1; CDR3aa: ASTRPPGETQY
j_gene: TRBJ2-7; abundance: many; v_gene: TRBV7-2; CDR3aa: ASSSGTVYEQY
j_gene: TRBJ1-1; abundance: many; v_gene: TRBV6-4; CDR3aa: ASRNLGGRVEAF
j_gene: TRBJ2-3; abundance: many; v_gene: TRBV20-1; CDR3aa: SATYRDPRQY
j_gene: TRBJ2-3; abundance: many; v_gene: TRBV24-1; CDR3aa: ATSASGTGWATDTQY
j_gene: TRBJ2-2; abundance: -; v_gene: TRBV25-1; CDR3aa: ASSEWRGANTGELF
j_gene: TRBJ2-7; abundance: -; v_gene: TRBV7-9; CDR3aa: VSSLVSVGNFVQY
j_gene: TRBJ2-1; abundance: -; v_gene: TRBV20-1; CDR3aa: SAQREGYSASYNEQF
j_gene: TRBJ2-7; abundance: many; v_gene: TRBV6-5; CDR3aa: ASSRTVGEQY
j_gene: TRBJ1-1; abundance: many; v_gene: TRBV7-9; CDR3aa: ASSLSGNPEAF
j_gene: TRBJ2-5; abundance: many; v_gene: TRBV7-2; CDR3aa: ASTIPVQETQY
j_gene: TRBJ2-3; abundance: many; v_gene: TRBV20-1; CDR3aa: SARDGTGGTDTQY
j_gene: TRBJ2-1; abundance: many; v_gene: TRBV20-1; CDR3aa: SAPPSGSFYEQF
j_gene: TRBJ2-7; abundance: many; v_gene: TRBV5-1; CDR3aa: ASSLIGTTYEQY
j_gene: TRBJ1-1; abundance: many; v_gene: TRBV2; CDR3aa: ASRETGRDTEAF
j_gene: TRBJ2-7; abundance: many; v_gene: TRBV12-3/TRBV12-4; CDR3aa: ASGGGDSSYEQY
j_gene: TRBJ1-1; abundance: -; v_gene: TRBV20-1; CDR3aa: SARLTPMNTEAF
j_gene: TRBJ2-7; abundance: many; v_gene: TRBV6-5; CDR3aa: AIAAAGEGAEQY
j_gene: TRBJ2-5; abundance: many; v_gene: TRBV5-1; CDR3aa: ASGTGTSGWETQY
j_gene: TRBJ1-1; abundance: many; v_gene: TRBV3-1; CDR3aa: ASSQEIRTGDAF
j_gene: TRBJ2-2; abundance: many; v_gene: TRBV12-3/TRBV12-4; CDR3aa: ASSLRTSGPLKVNTGELF
j_gene: TRBJ1-1; abundance: many; v_gene: TRBV28; CDR3aa: ASSSGSTEAF
j_gene: TRBJ2-1; abundance: many; v_gene: TRBV5-1; CDR3aa: ASSLGQGKHNEQF
j_gene: TRBJ1-2; abundance: many; v_gene: TRBV12-3/TRBV12-4; CDR3aa: ASSLATAGYT
j_gene: TRBJ1-3; abundance: many; v_gene: TRBV6-2/TRBV6-3; CDR3aa: ASTRSRVAGNTIY
j_gene: TRBJ2-5; abundance: many; v_gene: TRBV5-1; CDR3aa: ASSLDIETQY
j_gene: TRBJ2-7; abundance: many; v_gene: TRBV7-2; CDR3aa: ASSFWEGRDEQY
j_gene: TRBJ2-2; abundance: many; v_gene: TRBV18; CDR3aa: ASSSGDGSGELF
j_gene: TRBJ2-3; abundance: -; v_gene: TRBV5-1; CDR3aa: ASSSNTLAGEDTQY
j_gene: TRBJ1-1; abundance: many; v_gene: TRBV29-1; CDR3aa: SVAQGNTEAF
j_gene: TRBJ1-1; abundance: many; v_gene: TRBV5-1; CDR3aa: ASSLQGGGTEAF
j_gene: TRBJ1-1; abundance: many; v_gene: TRBV24-1; CDR3aa: ATADRRNTEAF
j_gene: TRBJ2-5; abundance: many; v_gene: TRBV5-1; CDR3aa: ASSPWASLQETQY
j_gene: TRBJ2-1; abundance: many; v_gene: TRBV5-4; CDR3aa: ASSPRTGDNEQF
j_gene: TRBJ2-2; abundance: -; v_gene: TRBV11-2; CDR3aa: ASSPAPGLAGGGPGELF
j_gene: TRBJ2-2; abundance: -; v_gene: TRBV5-6; CDR3aa: ASIKWSGMNTGELF
j_gene: TRBJ1-1; abundance: few; v_gene: TRBV4-3; CDR3aa: ASSQDSTGNTEAF
j_gene: TRBJ2-6; abundance: many; v_gene: TRBV5-1; CDR3aa: ASSLNRGTGANVLT
j_gene: TRBJ2-7; abundance: few; v_gene: TRBV7-2; CDR3aa: ASSSRTGGFSYEQY
j_gene: TRBJ1-1; abundance: few; v_gene: TRBV6-2/TRBV6-3; CDR3aa: ASSYAKGRAF
j_gene: TRBJ2-7; abundance: many; v_gene: TRBV5-1; CDR3aa: ASSLPDGAYEQY
j_gene: TRBJ1-1; abundance: many; v_gene: TRBV12-3/TRBV12-4; CDR3aa: ASSLGFLEAF